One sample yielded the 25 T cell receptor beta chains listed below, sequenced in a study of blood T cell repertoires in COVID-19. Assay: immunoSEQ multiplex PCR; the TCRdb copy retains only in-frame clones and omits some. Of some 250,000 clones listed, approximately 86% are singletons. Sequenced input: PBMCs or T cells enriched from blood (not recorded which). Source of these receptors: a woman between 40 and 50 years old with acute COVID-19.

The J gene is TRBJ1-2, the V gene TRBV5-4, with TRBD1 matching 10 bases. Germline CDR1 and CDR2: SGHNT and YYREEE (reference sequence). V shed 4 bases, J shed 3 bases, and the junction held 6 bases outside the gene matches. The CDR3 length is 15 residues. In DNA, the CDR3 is TGTGCCAGCAGCGTGGGACAGGGGCTATACTATGGCTACACCTTC. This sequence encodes CASSVGQGLYYGYTF.

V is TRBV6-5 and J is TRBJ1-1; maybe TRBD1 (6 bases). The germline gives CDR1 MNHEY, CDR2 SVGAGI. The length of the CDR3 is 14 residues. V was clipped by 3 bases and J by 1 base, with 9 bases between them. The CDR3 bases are TGTGCCAGCAGTTATTTACAGGGGAACACTGAAGCTTTCTTT. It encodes CASSYLQGNTEAFF.

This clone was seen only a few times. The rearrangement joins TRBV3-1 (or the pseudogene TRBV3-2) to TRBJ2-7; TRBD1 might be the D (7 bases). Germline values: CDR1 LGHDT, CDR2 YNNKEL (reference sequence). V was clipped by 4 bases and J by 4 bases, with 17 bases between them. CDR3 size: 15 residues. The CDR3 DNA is TGTGCCAGCAGCCCCAAGACAGGGAGGAGTTACGAGCAGTACTTC. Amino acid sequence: CASSPKTGRSYEQYF.

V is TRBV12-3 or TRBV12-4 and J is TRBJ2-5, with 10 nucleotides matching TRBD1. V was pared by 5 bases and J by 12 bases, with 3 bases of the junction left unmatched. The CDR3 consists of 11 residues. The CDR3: CASSAGQGEYF. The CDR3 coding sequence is TGTGCCAGCAGTGCCGGACAGGGGGAGTACTTC.

Written as DNA, the CDR3 is TGTGCCAGCAGTGAAGCGCGGCAAGTCAATGAGCAGTTCTTC. Translating it yields CASSEARQVNEQFF. This sequence joins TRBV6-1 and TRBJ2-1; the D is unclear. The germline gives CDR1 MNHNS, CDR2 SASEGT. Trimming took off 0 bases at V and 6 bases at J, with 9 bases between the two ends. This CDR3 comprises 14 residues.

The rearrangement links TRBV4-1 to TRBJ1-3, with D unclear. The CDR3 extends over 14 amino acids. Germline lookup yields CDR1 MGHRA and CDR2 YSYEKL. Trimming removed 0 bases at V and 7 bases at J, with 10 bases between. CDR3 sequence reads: CASSQDARSNTIYF. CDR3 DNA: TGCGCCAGCAGCCAAGATGCGAGGAGTAACACCATATATTTT.

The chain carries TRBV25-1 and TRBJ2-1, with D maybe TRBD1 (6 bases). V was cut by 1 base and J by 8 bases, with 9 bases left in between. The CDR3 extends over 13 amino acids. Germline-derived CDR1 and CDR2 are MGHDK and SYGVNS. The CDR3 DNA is TGTGCCAGCAGTGAATCCAGGGGCGATGAGCAGTTCTTC. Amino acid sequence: CASSESRGDEQFF.

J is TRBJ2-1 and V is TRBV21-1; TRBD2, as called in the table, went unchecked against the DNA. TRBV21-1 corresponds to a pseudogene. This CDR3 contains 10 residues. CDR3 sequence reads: CARRERVQFF. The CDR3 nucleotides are TGTGCCAGAAGAGAGCGTGTGCAGTTCTTC.

The CDR3 coding sequence is TGTGCCAGTAGTATACTACTAGGGAACACCGGGGAGCTGTTTTTT. Residues: CASSILLGNTGELFF. The chain combines TRBV19 with TRBJ2-2, with D maybe TRBD2 (5 bases). Trimming left V 2 bases short and J 1 base short, with 8 bases between. The CDR3 extends over 15 amino acids. CDR1 is LNHDA and CDR2 is SQIVND in the germline V gene (reference sequence).

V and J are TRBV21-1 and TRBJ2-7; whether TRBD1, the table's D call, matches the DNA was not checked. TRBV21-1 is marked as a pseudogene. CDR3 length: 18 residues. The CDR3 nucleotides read TGTGCCAGCAGCGCTACCGGGACAGGGGCCCTAGATTCCTACGAGCAGTACTTC. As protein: CASSATGTGALDSYEQYF.

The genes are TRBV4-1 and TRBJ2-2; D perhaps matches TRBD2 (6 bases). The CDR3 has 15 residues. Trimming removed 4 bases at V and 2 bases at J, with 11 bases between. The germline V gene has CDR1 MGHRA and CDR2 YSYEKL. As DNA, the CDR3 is TGCGCCAGCAGCCCGGGACTGATTAACACCGGGGAGCTGTTTTTT. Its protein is CASSPGLINTGELFF.

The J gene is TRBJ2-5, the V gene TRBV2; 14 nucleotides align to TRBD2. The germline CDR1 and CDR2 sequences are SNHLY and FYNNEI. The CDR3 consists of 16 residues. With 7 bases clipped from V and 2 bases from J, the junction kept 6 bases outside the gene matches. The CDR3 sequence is CASKMGLAGAQETQYF. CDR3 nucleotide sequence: TGTGCCAGCAAGATGGGACTAGCGGGAGCTCAAGAGACCCAGTACTTC.

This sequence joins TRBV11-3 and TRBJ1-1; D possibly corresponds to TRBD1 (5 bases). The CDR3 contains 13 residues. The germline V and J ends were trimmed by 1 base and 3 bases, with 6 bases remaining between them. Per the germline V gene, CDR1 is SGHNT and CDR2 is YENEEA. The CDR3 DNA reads TGTGCCAGCAGCTTAGCAGGGTACACTGAAGCTTTCTTT. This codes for CASSLAGYTEAFF.

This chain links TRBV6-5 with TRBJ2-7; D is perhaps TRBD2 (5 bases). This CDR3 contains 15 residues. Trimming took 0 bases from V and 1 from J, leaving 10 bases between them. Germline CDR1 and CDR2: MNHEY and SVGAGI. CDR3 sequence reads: CASSYSPSRSYEQYF. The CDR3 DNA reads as TGTGCCAGCAGTTACTCCCCTAGCCGTTCCTACGAGCAGTACTTC.

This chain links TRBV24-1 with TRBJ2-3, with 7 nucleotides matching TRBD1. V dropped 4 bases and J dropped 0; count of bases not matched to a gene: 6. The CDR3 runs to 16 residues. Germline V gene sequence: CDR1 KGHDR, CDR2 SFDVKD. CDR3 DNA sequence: TGTGCCACCAGTGACCGAGACAGGGCTAGCACAGATACGCAGTATTTT. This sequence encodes CATSDRDRASTDTQYF.

The DNA of the CDR3 is TGTGCCAGCAGTCCCGAGTACAGGGGGCGGAACTATGGCTACACCTTC. It specifies CASSPEYRGRNYGYTF. The chain is built from TRBV6-2 or TRBV6-3 and TRBJ1-2, with 9 bases fitting TRBD1. Germline trimming cut 5 bases from V and 2 bases from J; bases unmatched to any gene: 9. The CDR3 length is 16 residues. Germline CDR1 MNHEY, CDR2 SVGEGT.

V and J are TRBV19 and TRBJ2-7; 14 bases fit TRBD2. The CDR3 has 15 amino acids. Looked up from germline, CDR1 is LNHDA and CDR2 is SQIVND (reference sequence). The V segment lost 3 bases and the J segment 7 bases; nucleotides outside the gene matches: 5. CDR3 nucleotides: TGTGCCAGTAGTATCTCGACTAGCGGGAGGGCGGAGCAGTACTTC. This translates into CASSISTSGRAEQYF.

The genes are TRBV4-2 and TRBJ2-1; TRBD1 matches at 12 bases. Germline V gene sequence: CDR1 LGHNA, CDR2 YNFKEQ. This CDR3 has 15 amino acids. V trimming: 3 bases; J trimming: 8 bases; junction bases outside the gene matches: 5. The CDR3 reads CASSQGQGARDEQFF. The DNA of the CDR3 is TGTGCCAGCAGCCAGGGACAGGGGGCTAGGGATGAGCAGTTCTTC.

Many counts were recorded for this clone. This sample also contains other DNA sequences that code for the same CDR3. In nucleotides, the CDR3 is TGTGCCAGCAGCTTAGGCCTAGCGGGAGGGCAAGAGACCCAGTACTTC. Protein product: CASSLGLAGGQETQYF. The chain is built from TRBV13 and TRBJ2-5; 12 bases fit TRBD2. After removal of 0 bases from V and 2 bases from J, the junction contained 1 base not matched to a gene. This CDR3 has 16 amino acids. The germline V gene has CDR1 PRHDT and CDR2 FYEKMQ (reference sequence).

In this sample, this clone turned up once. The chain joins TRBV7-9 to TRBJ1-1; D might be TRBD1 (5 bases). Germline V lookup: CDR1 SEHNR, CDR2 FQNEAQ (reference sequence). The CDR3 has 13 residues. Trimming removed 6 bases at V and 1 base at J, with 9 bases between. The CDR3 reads CASSPTANTEAFF. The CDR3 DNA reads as TGTGCCAGCAGTCCGACAGCGAACACTGAAGCTTTCTTT.

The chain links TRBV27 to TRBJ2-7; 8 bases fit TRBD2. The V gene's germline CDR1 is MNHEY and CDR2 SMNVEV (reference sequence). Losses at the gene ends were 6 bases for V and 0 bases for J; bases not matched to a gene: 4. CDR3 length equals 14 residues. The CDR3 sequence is CASRLAVFSYEQYF. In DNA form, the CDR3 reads TGTGCCAGCAGACTAGCGGTATTCTCCTACGAGCAGTACTTC.

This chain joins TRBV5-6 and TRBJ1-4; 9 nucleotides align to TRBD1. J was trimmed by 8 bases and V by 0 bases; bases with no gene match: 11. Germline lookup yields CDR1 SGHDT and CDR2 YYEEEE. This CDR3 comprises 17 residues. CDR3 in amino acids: CASSLESLGQGVEKLFF. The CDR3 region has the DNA TGTGCCAGCAGCTTGGAATCTTTGGGACAGGGTGTCGAAAAACTGTTTTTT.

The CDR3 here is CASSLSSGVASYEQYF. The DNA for the CDR3 is TGTGCCAGCAGCTTAAGTTCAGGGGTCGCTTCCTACGAGCAGTACTTC. The chain links TRBV11-2 to TRBJ2-7, with D perhaps matching TRBD1 (6 bases). From germline, CDR1 is SGHAT and CDR2 FQNNGV. The CDR3 is made up of 16 amino acids. Trimming pared 2 bases from V and 1 base from J, leaving 15 bases between.

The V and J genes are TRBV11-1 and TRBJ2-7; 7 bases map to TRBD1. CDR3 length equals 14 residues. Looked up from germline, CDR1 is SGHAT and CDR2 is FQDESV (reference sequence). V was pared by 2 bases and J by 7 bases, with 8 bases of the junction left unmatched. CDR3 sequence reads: CASSLLKGAGEQYF. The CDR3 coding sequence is TGTGCCAGCAGCTTATTAAAGGGGGCTGGTGAGCAGTACTTC.

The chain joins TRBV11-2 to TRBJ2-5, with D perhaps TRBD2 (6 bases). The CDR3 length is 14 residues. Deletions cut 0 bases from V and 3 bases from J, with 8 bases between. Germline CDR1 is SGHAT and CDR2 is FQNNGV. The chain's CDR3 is CASSLEVAEETQYF. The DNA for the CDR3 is TGTGCCAGCAGCTTAGAGGTAGCGGAAGAGACCCAGTACTTC.